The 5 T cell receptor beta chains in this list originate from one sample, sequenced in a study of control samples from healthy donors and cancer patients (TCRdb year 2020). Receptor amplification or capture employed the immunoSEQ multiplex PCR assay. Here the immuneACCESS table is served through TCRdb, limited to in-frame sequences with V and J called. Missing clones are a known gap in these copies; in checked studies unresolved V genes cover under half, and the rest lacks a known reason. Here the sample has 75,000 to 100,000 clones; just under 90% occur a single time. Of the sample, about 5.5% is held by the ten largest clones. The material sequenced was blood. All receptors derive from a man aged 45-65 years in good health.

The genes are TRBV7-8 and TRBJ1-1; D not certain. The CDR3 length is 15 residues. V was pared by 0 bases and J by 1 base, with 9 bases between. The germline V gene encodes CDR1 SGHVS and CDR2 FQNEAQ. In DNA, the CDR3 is TGTGCCAGCAGCTTAGCGCTGCACCCGAACACTGAAGCTTTCTTT. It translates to CASSLALHPNTEAFF.

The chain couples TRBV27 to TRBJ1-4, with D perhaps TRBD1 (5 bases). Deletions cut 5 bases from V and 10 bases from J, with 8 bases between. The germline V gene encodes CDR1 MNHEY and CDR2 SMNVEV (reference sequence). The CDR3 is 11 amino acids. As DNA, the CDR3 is TGTGCCAGCAGTCGGAGGGGAAAACTGTTTTTT. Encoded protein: CASSRRGKLFF.

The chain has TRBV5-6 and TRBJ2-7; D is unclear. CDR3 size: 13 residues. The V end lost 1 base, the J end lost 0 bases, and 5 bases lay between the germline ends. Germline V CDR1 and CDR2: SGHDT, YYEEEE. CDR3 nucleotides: TGTGCCAGCAGCTTGTTAGCCTCCTACGAGCAGTACTTC. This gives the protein CASSLLASYEQYF.

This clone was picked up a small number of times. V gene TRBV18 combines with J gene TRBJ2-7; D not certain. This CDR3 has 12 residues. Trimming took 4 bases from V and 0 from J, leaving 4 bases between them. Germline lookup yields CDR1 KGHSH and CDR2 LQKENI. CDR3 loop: CASSHSSYEQYF. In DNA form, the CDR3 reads TGTGCCAGCTCACATAGCTCCTACGAGCAGTACTTC.

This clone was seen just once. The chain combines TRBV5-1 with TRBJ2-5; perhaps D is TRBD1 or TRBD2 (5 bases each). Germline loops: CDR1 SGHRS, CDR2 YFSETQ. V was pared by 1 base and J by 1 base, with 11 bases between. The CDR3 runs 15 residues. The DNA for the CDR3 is TGCGCCAGCAGCTTGCGAGGGACGATCCAAGAGACCCAGTACTTC. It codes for CASSLRGTIQETQYF.